This T cell receptor (beta chain) was captured by sequencing in a study of blood T cell repertoires in COVID-19. Study-wide context: Whether acute or convalescent, the COVID-19 samples came from the United States, Italy and Spain. T cells, B-cell-depleted T cells, or PBMCs provided the cDNA or gDNA that served as material.

Authors' methods: Reference gene primer amplification in the assay estimated nucleated cell counts. Sequenced by immunoSEQ multiplex PCR; TCRdb stores in-frame clones only, minus some. The V and J calls and clone size are taken from that table; D and trimming were inferred from the DNA. Here the sample spans 200,000 to 250,000 clones, 70% to 90% being singletons. Germline assignment: CDR1 SGHRS and CDR2 YFSETQ. V lost 4 bases, J lost 1 base, and 9 bases lay in between. The CDR3 is 14 residues long. The specimen sequenced was peripheral blood. The chain joins TRBV5-1 to TRBJ1-3, with D maybe TRBD1 (6 bases). This clonotype was obtained from a woman aged 50 to 60 with acute or convalescent COVID-19. The DNA of the CDR3 is TGCGCCAGCAGCCAAGGGGGTTCTGGAAACACCATATATTTT. Translated: CASSQGGSGNTIYF.